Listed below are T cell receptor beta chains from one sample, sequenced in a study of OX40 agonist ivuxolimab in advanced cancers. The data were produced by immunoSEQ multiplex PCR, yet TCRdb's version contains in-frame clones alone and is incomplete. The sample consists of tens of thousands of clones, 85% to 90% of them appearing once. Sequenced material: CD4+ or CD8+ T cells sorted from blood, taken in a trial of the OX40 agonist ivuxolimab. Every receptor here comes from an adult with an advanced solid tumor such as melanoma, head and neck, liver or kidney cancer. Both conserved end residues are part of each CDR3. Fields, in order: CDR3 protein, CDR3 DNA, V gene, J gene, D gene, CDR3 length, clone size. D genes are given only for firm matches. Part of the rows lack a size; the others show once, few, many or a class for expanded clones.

cdr3_aa: CASSQGGGSGNTIYF; cdr3_nt: TGTGCCAGCAGCCAAGGGGGGGGCTCTGGAAACACCATATATTTT; v_call: TRBV14; j_call: TRBJ1-3; d_call: -; cdr3_length: 15; clone_size: -
cdr3_aa: CASSLAGTGQPQHF; cdr3_nt: TGTGCCAGCAGCTTAGCAGGGACTGGTCAGCCCCAGCATTTT; v_call: TRBV7-2; j_call: TRBJ1-5; d_call: -; cdr3_length: 14; clone_size: few
cdr3_aa: CATSRDRLRGGAEQFF; cdr3_nt: TGTGCCACCAGCAGAGATCGATTGCGGGGAGGAGCTGAGCAGTTCTTC; v_call: TRBV15; j_call: TRBJ2-1; d_call: -; cdr3_length: 16; clone_size: -
cdr3_aa: CASSLVGRGTDTQYF; cdr3_nt: TGTGCCAGCAGCCTAGTCGGGCGGGGCACAGATACGCAGTATTTT; v_call: TRBV7-3; j_call: TRBJ2-3; d_call: -; cdr3_length: 15; clone_size: -
cdr3_aa: CATRAGNYGYTF; cdr3_nt: TGTGCCACAAGGGCAGGGAACTATGGCTACACCTTC; v_call: TRBV6-5; j_call: TRBJ1-2; d_call: -; cdr3_length: 12; clone_size: few
cdr3_aa: CASSAQTGEAFF; cdr3_nt: TGCGCCAGCAGCGCCCAGACAGGAGAAGCTTTCTTT; v_call: TRBV10-1; j_call: TRBJ1-1; d_call: -; cdr3_length: 12; clone_size: -
cdr3_aa: CASLDGSATNEKLFF; cdr3_nt: TGTGCCAGCTTAGACGGATCAGCAACTAATGAAAAACTGTTTTTT; v_call: TRBV19; j_call: TRBJ1-4; d_call: -; cdr3_length: 15; clone_size: few
cdr3_aa: CASSLEAASNQPQHF; cdr3_nt: TGTGCCAGCAGCTTAGAGGCAGCTAGCAATCAGCCCCAGCATTTT; v_call: TRBV7-9; j_call: TRBJ1-5; d_call: -; cdr3_length: 15; clone_size: -
cdr3_aa: CASSAYGYNEQFF; cdr3_nt: TGTGCCAGCAGCGCCTATGGGTACAATGAGCAGTTCTTC; v_call: TRBV25-1; j_call: TRBJ2-1; d_call: -; cdr3_length: 13; clone_size: -
cdr3_aa: CAWVTGDTQYF; cdr3_nt: TGTGCCTGGGTGACAGGGGATACGCAGTATTTT; v_call: TRBV30; j_call: TRBJ2-3; d_call: TRBD1; cdr3_length: 11; clone_size: -
cdr3_aa: CASSQDHGYPYEQYF; cdr3_nt: TGCGCCAGCAGCCAAGATCACGGGTACCCCTACGAGCAGTACTTC; v_call: TRBV4-3; j_call: TRBJ2-7; d_call: -; cdr3_length: 15; clone_size: -
cdr3_aa: CAWRPRFGGGSPLHF; cdr3_nt: TGTGCCTGGAGGCCCCGATTCGGCGGGGGGTCACCCCTCCACTTT; v_call: TRBV30; j_call: TRBJ1-6; d_call: -; cdr3_length: 15; clone_size: -
cdr3_aa: CASSLVRRGNVLTF; cdr3_nt: TGTGCCAGCAGCTTAGTCCGCAGGGGCAACGTCCTGACTTTC; v_call: TRBV7-2; j_call: TRBJ2-6; d_call: -; cdr3_length: 14; clone_size: -
cdr3_aa: CASSLETGPQVTQYF; cdr3_nt: TGTGCCAGCAGCTTAGAGACAGGCCCCCAGGTGACCCAGTACTTC; v_call: TRBV7-6; j_call: TRBJ2-5; d_call: -; cdr3_length: 15; clone_size: once
cdr3_aa: CASSQGSPVGRAEQYF; cdr3_nt: TGCGCCAGCAGCCAAGGCTCCCCGGTCGGGAGGGCAGAGCAGTACTTC; v_call: TRBV4-1; j_call: TRBJ2-7; d_call: TRBD2; cdr3_length: 16; clone_size: once
cdr3_aa: CASSLAGTGELFF; cdr3_nt: TGTGCTAGCAGCTTAGCCGGAACCGGGGAGCTGTTTTTT; v_call: TRBV7-7; j_call: TRBJ2-2; d_call: -; cdr3_length: 13; clone_size: -
cdr3_aa: CASSRDTQVDNSPLHF; cdr3_nt: TGTGCCAGCAGTCGGGACACCCAGGTCGATAATTCACCCCTCCACTTT; v_call: TRBV7-6; j_call: TRBJ1-6; d_call: -; cdr3_length: 16; clone_size: -
cdr3_aa: CASSLGRASAGGYTF; cdr3_nt: TGCGCCAGCAGCTTGGGACGGGCCTCAGCCGGTGGCTACACCTTC; v_call: TRBV5-1; j_call: TRBJ1-2; d_call: -; cdr3_length: 15; clone_size: few
cdr3_aa: CASSGARYEQYF; cdr3_nt: TGTGCCAGCAGTGGGGCCAGGTACGAGCAGTACTTC; v_call: TRBV6-1; j_call: TRBJ2-7; d_call: -; cdr3_length: 12; clone_size: -
cdr3_aa: CASPCRKRMNTEAFF; cdr3_nt: TGTGCCAGCCCGTGCAGGAAGAGAATGAACACTGAAGCTTTCTTT; v_call: TRBV6-1; j_call: TRBJ1-1; d_call: -; cdr3_length: 15; clone_size: -
cdr3_aa: CASSHRQGHQFF; cdr3_nt: TGCGCCAGCAGCCACCGACAGGGCCATCAGTTCTTC; v_call: TRBV4-3; j_call: TRBJ2-1; d_call: TRBD1; cdr3_length: 12; clone_size: -
cdr3_aa: CASSPVRRNYEQYF; cdr3_nt: TGTGCCAGCAGTCCCGTCCGCCGAAACTACGAGCAGTACTTC; v_call: TRBV28; j_call: TRBJ2-7; d_call: -; cdr3_length: 14; clone_size: -
cdr3_aa: CGFEGGSGANVLTF; cdr3_nt: TGCGGATTCGAAGGGGGCTCTGGGGCCAACGTCCTGACTTTC; v_call: TRBV29-1; j_call: TRBJ2-6; d_call: -; cdr3_length: 14; clone_size: -
cdr3_aa: CASSESGSTDTQYF; cdr3_nt: TGCGCCAGCAGTGAGAGCGGGAGCACAGATACGCAGTATTTT; v_call: TRBV10-1; j_call: TRBJ2-3; d_call: -; cdr3_length: 14; clone_size: -
cdr3_aa: CASSLRGQEGSPLHF; cdr3_nt: TGTGCCAGCTCACTGAGGGGGCAAGAGGGTTCACCCCTCCACTTT; v_call: TRBV6-6; j_call: TRBJ1-6; d_call: TRBD1; cdr3_length: 15; clone_size: -
cdr3_aa: CASSNPHSSYNEQFF; cdr3_nt: TGTGCCAGTAGCAATCCACATAGCTCCTACAATGAGCAGTTCTTC; v_call: TRBV19; j_call: TRBJ2-1; d_call: -; cdr3_length: 15; clone_size: once
cdr3_aa: CASSEEVRGTQYF; cdr3_nt: TGTGCCAGCAGTGAAGAAGTAAGGGGTACGCAGTATTTT; v_call: TRBV2; j_call: TRBJ2-3; d_call: -; cdr3_length: 13; clone_size: -
cdr3_aa: CASSTQARNTIYF; cdr3_nt: TGTGCCAGCAGCACCCAGGCAAGAAACACCATATATTTT; v_call: TRBV6-1; j_call: TRBJ1-3; d_call: -; cdr3_length: 13; clone_size: -
cdr3_aa: CASSPSTGELFF; cdr3_nt: TGTGCCAGCAGCCCTTCTACCGGGGAGCTGTTTTTT; v_call: TRBV13; j_call: TRBJ2-2; d_call: -; cdr3_length: 12; clone_size: -
cdr3_aa: CASSLGQSNTGELFF; cdr3_nt: TGTGCCAGCAGCTTGGGACAATCGAACACCGGGGAGCTGTTTTTT; v_call: TRBV5-4; j_call: TRBJ2-2; d_call: -; cdr3_length: 15; clone_size: -
cdr3_aa: CASSFAAFNEKLFF; cdr3_nt: TGTGCCAGCAGTTTTGCAGCATTTAATGAAAAACTGTTTTTT; v_call: TRBV28; j_call: TRBJ1-4; d_call: -; cdr3_length: 14; clone_size: few
cdr3_aa: CASSYGLGDTIYF; cdr3_nt: TGTGCCAGCAGTTACGGACTCGGGGACACCATATATTTT; v_call: TRBV6-5; j_call: TRBJ1-3; d_call: -; cdr3_length: 13; clone_size: -
cdr3_aa: CAWGGTGVGVGPLHF; cdr3_nt: TGTGCCTGGGGGGGGACAGGGGTAGGGGTCGGACCCCTCCACTTT; v_call: TRBV30; j_call: TRBJ1-6; d_call: TRBD1; cdr3_length: 15; clone_size: -
cdr3_aa: CSVEGSSYEQYF; cdr3_nt: TGCAGCGTTGAAGGGAGCTCCTACGAGCAGTACTTC; v_call: TRBV29-1; j_call: TRBJ2-7; d_call: -; cdr3_length: 12; clone_size: -
cdr3_aa: CASSKGFLSGRAAEQFF; cdr3_nt: TGCGCCAGCAGCAAAGGGTTTCTTAGCGGGAGGGCCGCTGAGCAGTTCTTC; v_call: TRBV4-1; j_call: TRBJ2-1; d_call: TRBD2; cdr3_length: 17; clone_size: -
cdr3_aa: CASSSNPGTSGMRYEQYF; cdr3_nt: TGTGCCAGCAGCTCCAACCCCGGGACTAGCGGGATGAGGTACGAGCAGTACTTC; v_call: TRBV7-9; j_call: TRBJ2-7; d_call: TRBD2; cdr3_length: 18; clone_size: -
cdr3_aa: CASSRDNYYEQYF; cdr3_nt: TGTGCCAGCAGTCGGGACAATTACTACGAGCAGTACTTC; v_call: TRBV27; j_call: TRBJ2-7; d_call: -; cdr3_length: 13; clone_size: few
cdr3_aa: CASSSGGVYGYTF; cdr3_nt: TGTGCCTCCTCTTCCGGGGGAGTATATGGCTACACCTTC; v_call: TRBV30; j_call: TRBJ1-2; d_call: -; cdr3_length: 13; clone_size: -
cdr3_aa: CASSLGSPPERGANVLTF; cdr3_nt: TGTGCCAGCAGCCTCGGGTCTCCTCCGGAACGGGGGGCCAACGTCCTGACTTTC; v_call: TRBV5-8; j_call: TRBJ2-6; d_call: -; cdr3_length: 18; clone_size: -
cdr3_aa: CASSEAPTDTQYF; cdr3_nt: TGTGCCAGCAGCGAGGCCCCCACAGATACGCAGTATTTT; v_call: TRBV9; j_call: TRBJ2-3; d_call: -; cdr3_length: 13; clone_size: once
cdr3_aa: CASRDRTSGNTIYF; cdr3_nt: TGTGCCAGTAGGGACAGAACCTCTGGAAACACCATATATTTT; v_call: TRBV19; j_call: TRBJ1-3; d_call: -; cdr3_length: 14; clone_size: -
cdr3_aa: CASSALGGNTIYF; cdr3_nt: TGTGCCAGCAGCGCATTAGGTGGAAACACCATATATTTT; v_call: TRBV7-6; j_call: TRBJ1-3; d_call: -; cdr3_length: 13; clone_size: -
cdr3_aa: CASSLDLAPEAFF; cdr3_nt: TGTGCCAGCAGCTTAGATTTGGCGCCTGAAGCTTTCTTT; v_call: TRBV11-2; j_call: TRBJ1-1; d_call: -; cdr3_length: 13; clone_size: -
cdr3_aa: CASSFGTKNTGELFF; cdr3_nt: TGTGCCAGCAGCTTCGGGACTAAGAACACCGGGGAGCTGTTTTTT; v_call: TRBV5-4; j_call: TRBJ2-2; d_call: TRBD2; cdr3_length: 15; clone_size: -
cdr3_aa: CASKRAENLYNEQFF; cdr3_nt: TGTGCCAGCAAAAGAGCGGAAAACCTCTACAATGAGCAGTTCTTC; v_call: TRBV2; j_call: TRBJ2-1; d_call: -; cdr3_length: 15; clone_size: -
cdr3_aa: CASSQGHDDQPQHF; cdr3_nt: TGTGCCAGCTCCCAGGGCCATGATGATCAGCCCCAGCATTTT; v_call: TRBV18; j_call: TRBJ1-5; d_call: -; cdr3_length: 14; clone_size: -
cdr3_aa: CASSAGLPTDTQYF; cdr3_nt: TGTGCCAGCAGTGCGGGACTACCCACAGATACGCAGTATTTT; v_call: TRBV27; j_call: TRBJ2-3; d_call: TRBD2; cdr3_length: 14; clone_size: -
cdr3_aa: CASSGTHSNQPQHF; cdr3_nt: TGTGCCAGTAGTGGCACTCATAGCAATCAGCCCCAGCATTTT; v_call: TRBV19; j_call: TRBJ1-5; d_call: -; cdr3_length: 14; clone_size: few
cdr3_aa: CASSDPRDRGAGELFF; cdr3_nt: TGTGCCAGCAGTGACCCCCGAGACAGGGGGGCCGGGGAGCTGTTTTTT; v_call: TRBV9; j_call: TRBJ2-2; d_call: TRBD1; cdr3_length: 16; clone_size: -
cdr3_aa: CASSHNRGRNGNTIYF; cdr3_nt: TGTGCCAGCAGCCACAACCGCGGGAGAAATGGAAACACCATATATTTT; v_call: TRBV5-6; j_call: TRBJ1-3; d_call: -; cdr3_length: 16; clone_size: -